A single sample gave rise to the 23 T cell receptor beta chains below, sequenced in a study of T cells in Graves' hyperthyroidism and ophthalmopathy. RNA transcripts yielded amplified TCR beta CDR3 regions. When the TCR CDR3 underwent first-round RT-PCR, the HTBI primer set was used. TCRdb independently ran MiXCR on the multiplex PCR reads; one entry per CDR3 protein. The sample includes a few hundred thousand distinct CDR3 sequences, approximately 15% seen only once; the top ten take approximately 15%. The sample taken for sequencing was blood. These TCRs come from a middle-aged woman with Graves' hyperthyroidism.

This clonotype has just a few counts. The gene calls are TRBV7-9 and TRBJ1-6; no clear D gene. V lost 5 bases and J lost 10, with 18 bases in between. The CDR3 spans 15 residues. In germline, CDR1 is SEHNR, CDR2 FQNEAQ (reference sequence). The CDR3 region has the DNA TGTGCCAGCAGCATGACACTATCCTTACCCTCACCCCTCCACTTT. It translates to CASSMTLSLPSPLHF. Using reference TRBV7-9 and TRBJ1-6 for the parts outside the CDR3, the full variable domain is DTGVSQNPRHKITKRGQNVTFRCDPISEHNRLYWYRQTLGQGPEFLTYFQNEAQLEKSRLLSDRFSAERPKGSFSTLEIQRTEQGDSAMYLCASSMTLSLPSPLHFGNGTRLTVT.

This sequence joins TRBV9 and TRBJ2-4, with TRBD1 as a possible D gene (5 bases). The CDR3 is made up of 15 amino acids. Germline CDR1 SGDLS, CDR2 YYNGEE. Trimming shortened V by 0 bases and J by 1 base, and 8 bases separated the two germline ends. The CDR3 protein is CASSVAGSAKNIQYF. DNA for the CDR3: TGTGCCAGCAGCGTAGCAGGGTCTGCCAAAAACATTCAGTACTTC.

This clonotype appeared many times. J is TRBJ1-4 and V is TRBV28; D not certain. There are 14 residues in the CDR3. Germline V gene data show CDR1 as MDHEN and CDR2 as SYDVKM. V lost 5 bases and J 7 bases, leaving 14 bases between the germline ends. The CDR3 region has the DNA TGTGCCAGCAGTCCCCTGGCCCCTACTGAAAAACTGTTTTTT. Residues: CASSPLAPTEKLFF.

Note on this clonotype: The CDR3 ends on some other residue instead of the conserved phenylalanine or tryptophan, so this is likely a read error. The rearrangement links TRBV5-6 to TRBJ2-1; D uncertain. The germline V gene has CDR1 SGHDT and CDR2 YYEEEE. Trimming removed 2 bases at V and 0 bases at J, with 6 bases between. The CDR3 consists of 14 residues. The CDR3 is CASSLLSSYNEQFL. CDR3 bases: TGTGCCAGCAGCTTACTGAGCTCCTACAATGAGCAGTTCCTC.

This clonotype was recorded many times. The rearrangement uses TRBV27 and TRBJ1-2; D remains unclear. The CDR3 runs to 14 residues. The V gene lost 3 bases and the J gene lost 8 bases, with 16 bases spanning the gap. CDR1 is MNHEY, CDR2 SMNVEV, per germline (reference sequence). The CDR3 loop reads CASSLGARVGGYTF. In DNA, the CDR3 is TGTGCCAGCAGTTTGGGTGCGAGAGTCGGAGGCTACACCTTC.

This chain links TRBV20-1 with TRBJ1-1, with TRBD1 as a possible D gene (5 bases). V lost 8 bases to trimming and J lost 6 bases, with 31 bases between them. The length of the CDR3 is 17 residues. From germline, CDR1 is DFQATT and CDR2 SNEGSKA (reference sequence). CDR3 sequence: CSPRQTPGNHKIPEAFF. DNA for the CDR3: TGCAGTCCGAGACAGACCCCAGGTAACCATAAAATCCCTGAAGCTTTCTTT.

The sample holds a few counts of this clonotype. This chain uses TRBV19 with TRBJ1-5, with D perhaps TRBD1 (5 bases). Germline V gene sequence: CDR1 LNHDA, CDR2 SQIVND (reference sequence). The length of the CDR3 is 13 residues. Trimming took off 5 bases at V and 6 bases at J, with 11 bases between the two ends. For the CDR3, the DNA is TGTGCCAGTAGTTGGGGCCATGGTCAGCCCCAGCATTTT. Residues: CASSWGHGQPQHF.

This clonotype was observed a handful of times. A read error may produce the germline difference seen at one junction end. V and J are TRBV3-1 and TRBJ1-5; 7 nucleotides match TRBD1. CDR3 size: 15 residues. CDR1 is LGHDT, CDR2 YNNKEL, per germline (reference sequence). The CDR3 is CVSSQGQGVDQPQHF. The CDR3 region has the DNA TGTGTCAGCAGCCAGGGGCAGGGGGTCGACCAGCCCCAGCATTTT.

This clonotype was seen repeatedly, ten times or more. The J gene is TRBJ2-7, the V gene TRBV20-1, with D possibly matching TRBD2 (6 bases). The V gene lost 3 bases and the J gene lost 2 bases, with 11 bases spanning the gap. This CDR3 has 13 residues. Germline assignment: CDR1 DFQATT and CDR2 SNEGSKA (reference sequence). The CDR3 protein is CSARRGGTYEQYF. The CDR3 DNA sequence: TGCAGTGCTAGGCGGGGCGGAACCTACGAGCAGTACTTC.

The rearrangement joins TRBV27 to TRBJ1-6; TRBD1 is a possible D gene (5 bases). CDR3 size: 14 residues. Trimming cost V 7 bases and J 5 bases, with 12 bases left between them. The germline V gene encodes CDR1 MNHEY and CDR2 SMNVEV (reference sequence). The CDR3 DNA reads as TGTGCCAGCACCGAGGGGACTCATAATTCACCCCTCCACTTT. Its protein product is CASTEGTHNSPLHF.

This clonotype showed up just a few times. In DNA, the CDR3 is TGTGCCAGCAGCCGGACAGGCCTCGGGGATACGCAGTATTTT. Protein sequence: CASSRTGLGDTQYF. J is TRBJ2-3 and V is TRBV2, with TRBD1 matching 7 bases. The CDR3 is 14 residues long. V shed 6 bases, J shed 6 bases, and the junction held 9 bases outside the gene matches. From germline, CDR1 is SNHLY and CDR2 FYNNEI.

The chain is built from TRBV2 and TRBJ2-7, with 7 bases matching TRBD1. V shed 5 bases and J 0 bases; nucleotides not matched to a gene: 10. CDR3 size: 16 residues. Germline V lookup: CDR1 SNHLY, CDR2 FYNNEI. CDR3 sequence reads: CASSIGDRAVSYEQYF. CDR3 nucleotides: TGTGCCAGCAGTATAGGAGACAGGGCTGTCTCCTACGAGCAGTACTTC.

To note about this clonotype: A single base separates this from a much larger clone, so it may be a read error. Written as DNA, the CDR3 is TGTGCCAGCACTACTATGATAGGGAACTATGGCTACACCTTC. Translated, it gives CASTTMIGNYGYTF. The chain is built from TRBV28 and TRBJ1-2; D is ambiguous. V dropped 7 bases and J dropped 2 bases, with 14 bases sitting between them. CDR1 and CDR2 (germline): MDHEN, SYDVKM. The CDR3 is made up of 14 amino acids.

This chain joins TRBV6-2 or TRBV6-3 and TRBJ2-5; 8 nucleotides agree with TRBD2. Trimming removed 0 bases from V and 5 bases from J; junction bases left unmatched: 8. From germline, CDR1 is MNHEY and CDR2 SVGEGT. This CDR3 is built from 16 residues. CDR3 region: CASSYSSGGFAETQYF. The CDR3 region has the DNA TGTGCCAGCAGTTACTCGTCGGGAGGGTTCGCGGAGACCCAGTACTTC.

In its sample, this clonotype was seen many times. V is TRBV28 and J is TRBJ2-2; tentatively, D is TRBD1 or TRBD2 (6 bases each). The CDR3 spans 17 residues. V lost 2 bases and J 1 base, leaving 14 bases between the germline ends. The germline gives CDR1 MDHEN, CDR2 SYDVKM. CDR3 loop: CASSLRGVSLNTGELFF. CDR3 coding DNA: TGTGCCAGCAGTTTAAGGGGGGTGAGCTTGAACACCGGGGAGCTGTTTTTT.

This clonotype has only a few counts. V gene TRBV10-2 combines with J gene TRBJ1-1; TRBD1 is a possible D gene (5 bases). This CDR3 contains 12 residues. V gave up 5 bases and J gave up 3 bases, with 7 bases separating them. CDR1 is WSHSY and CDR2 is SAAADI in the germline V gene. The CDR3 nucleotides read TGCGCCAGCAGTACAGGCTACACTGAAGCTTTCTTT. Its protein is CASSTGYTEAFF.

This clonotype was seen at least ten times. This chain connects TRBV19 to TRBJ2-7; D tentatively fits TRBD1 or TRBD2 (5 bases each). CDR1 and CDR2 (germline): LNHDA, SQIVND (reference sequence). CDR3 length equals 15 residues. V lost 6 bases and J 2 bases, leaving 17 bases between the germline ends. This chain's CDR3 is CASRMTWDRPYEQYF. CDR3 coding DNA: TGTGCCAGTAGAATGACGTGGGACCGACCCTACGAGCAGTACTTC.

This clonotype was detected ten times or more. The chain has TRBV27 and TRBJ1-5, with no clear D. The CDR3 loop spans 12 amino acids. The V end lost 1 base, the J end lost 6 bases, and 4 bases lay between the germline ends. Germline V lookup: CDR1 MNHEY, CDR2 SMNVEV (reference sequence). The CDR3 DNA sequence: TGTGCCAGCAGTTTATATGGTCAGCCCCAGCATTTT. Its translation: CASSLYGQPQHF.

The chain couples TRBV18 to TRBJ2-2; 7 positions agree with TRBD1. CDR1 is KGHSH and CDR2 is LQKENI in the germline V gene. The CDR3 consists of 18 residues. The junction had 13 bases not matched to a gene; V was cut back by 5 bases and J by 1 base. The CDR3 nucleotides are TGTGCCAGCTCAGAGACAGGGTCCCTCGCCCTGAACACCGGGGAGCTGTTTTTT. It yields the protein CASSETGSLALNTGELFF.

This clonotype has a count of ten or more. This sequence joins TRBV29-1 and TRBJ2-1, with D possibly TRBD2 on 6 matching bases. The germline V gene encodes CDR1 SQVTM and CDR2 ANQGSEA. This CDR3 has 12 amino acids. V lost 7 bases, J lost 1 base, and 8 bases lay in between. The CDR3 region is CSGGESYNEQFF. CDR3 in DNA: TGCAGCGGGGGGGAATCCTACAATGAGCAGTTCTTC.

V is TRBV20-1 and J is TRBJ2-3; 10 positions match TRBD1. The germline V gene encodes CDR1 DFQATT and CDR2 SNEGSKA (reference sequence). Losses at the gene ends were 2 bases for V and 2 bases for J; bases not matched to a gene: 4. The CDR3 has 15 residues. The CDR3 loop is CSARSGQGDTDTQYF. In nucleotides, the CDR3 is TGCAGTGCTAGATCTGGACAGGGGGACACAGATACGCAGTATTTT.

This clonotype was observed many times. The chain joins TRBV28 to TRBJ1-2; D is perhaps TRBD1 (5 bases). Germline V CDR1 and CDR2: MDHEN, SYDVKM. The ends were cut back, 5 bases at V and 4 bases at J, with 14 bases in the middle. The length of the CDR3 is 14 residues. In nucleotides, the CDR3 is TGTGCCAGCAGTCGGGACCAAGGAGGCTATGGCTACACCTTC. Protein sequence: CASSRDQGGYGYTF.

The chain joins TRBV10-3 to TRBJ2-7; 7 nucleotides agree with TRBD2. The CDR3 has 14 amino acids. Per germline, CDR1 ENHRY and CDR2 SYGVKD. V was clipped by 3 bases and J by 1 base; unmatched bases: 3. The chain's CDR3 is CAISEASGSYEQYF. The CDR3 DNA reads as TGTGCCATCAGTGAAGCTAGCGGATCCTACGAGCAGTACTTC.